The 20 T cell receptor beta chains listed next were all sequenced from one sample in a study of blood T cell repertoires in COVID-19. The protocol was immunoSEQ multiplex PCR, while the TCRdb copy is restricted to in-frame clones and leaves out a portion. The sample yields about 110,000 clones, about four fifths seen once. The source material was peripheral blood. The source of these receptors is a woman aged 55-70 years with acute or convalescent COVID-19.

This sequence joins TRBV4-1 and TRBJ1-2, with 9 bases aligning to TRBD1. The CDR3 runs to 13 residues. Per germline, CDR1 MGHRA and CDR2 YSYEKL. V lost 4 bases, J lost 13 bases, and 10 bases stayed unmatched. The CDR3 spells CASSPGTGIYGTF. The CDR3, as DNA: TGCGCCAGCAGCCCCGGGACAGGGATCTACGGCACCTTC.

The CDR3 here is CASSIAIASGGYTF. Here the CDR3 DNA reads TGTGCCAGTAGTATAGCGATTGCGTCCGGTGGCTACACCTTC. The chain carries TRBV19 and TRBJ1-2; D gene unclear. Trimming left V 1 base short and J 7 bases short, with 13 bases between. Germline V gene lookup returns CDR1 LNHDA and CDR2 SQIVND (reference sequence). The CDR3 sequence is 14 residues long. The full variable domain, rest sourced from reference TRBV19 and TRBJ1-2, is DGGITQSPKYLFRKEGQNVTLSCEQNLNHDAMYWYRQDPGQGLRLIYYSQIVNDFQKGDIAEGYSVSREKKESFPLTVTSAQKNPTAFYLCASSIAIASGGYTFGSGTRLTVV.

V usage is TRBV6-1 and J usage is TRBJ2-7; D perhaps matches TRBD1 (6 bases). The germline V and J ends were trimmed by 1 base and 2 bases, with 18 bases remaining between them. The CDR3 totals 17 residues. CDR1 and CDR2 from the germline V gene are MNHNS and SASEGT. CDR3 sequence reads: CASSEGVGAGVPYEQYF. The DNA of the CDR3 is TGTGCCAGCAGTGAAGGGGTAGGGGCAGGGGTACCCTACGAGCAGTACTTC.

V and J are TRBV7-2 and TRBJ1-2, with unresolved D. The CDR3 consists of 14 residues. Germline V gene sequence: CDR1 SGHTA, CDR2 FQGNSA. The V gene lost 3 bases and the J gene lost 0 bases, with 8 bases spanning the gap. The CDR3 DNA is TGTGCCAGCAGCTTTCAAGCCGCTAACTATGGCTACACCTTC. Residues: CASSFQAANYGYTF.

J is TRBJ1-6 and V is TRBV10-3, with 7 nucleotides matching TRBD1. The CDR3 sequence is 16 residues long. CDR1 and CDR2 from the germline V gene are ENHRY and SYGVKD. J lost 8 bases, V lost 2 bases, and 9 bases had no gene match. The CDR3 DNA follows: TGTGCCATCAGTGAGACCGCGACAGGGAGGTATTCACCCCTCCACTTT. Its translation: CAISETATGRYSPLHF.

V gene TRBV5-1 combines with J gene TRBJ2-3, with 8 bases fitting TRBD1. Trimming took 0 bases from V and 6 from J; bases not matched to a gene: 6. This CDR3 spans 15 amino acids. Germline V gene data show CDR1 as SGHRS and CDR2 as YFSETQ. Here the CDR3 reads CASSLEPGGVDTQYF. CDR3 in DNA: TGCGCCAGCAGCTTGGAACCAGGGGGCGTCGATACGCAGTATTTT.

The chain has TRBV7-8 and TRBJ1-1, with 7 bases fitting TRBD1. The germline gives CDR1 SGHVS, CDR2 FQNEAQ. The CDR3 is 16 residues long. With 4 bases clipped from V and 2 bases from J, the junction kept 10 bases outside the gene matches. For the CDR3, the DNA is TGTGCCAGCAGCTCCCCGACAGGGCCCCGAAACACTGAAGCTTTCTTT. It encodes CASSSPTGPRNTEAFF. Complete variable domain (other parts from reference TRBV7-8 and TRBJ1-1): GAGVSQSPRYKVAKRGQDVALRCDPISGHVSLFWYQQALGQGPEFLTYFQNEAQLDKSGLPSDRFFAERPEGSVSTLKIQRTQQEDSAVYLCASSSPTGPRNTEAFFGQGTRLTVV.

DNA of the CDR3: TGCGCCAGCAGCCACCCTGAGGCCTACGAGCAGTACTTC. Translating it yields CASSHPEAYEQYF. The gene calls are TRBV4-1 and TRBJ2-7; D not resolved. The CDR3 is 13 residues long. V was shortened by 3 bases and J by 2 bases, with 8 bases between the two germline ends. Germline V lookup: CDR1 MGHRA, CDR2 YSYEKL.

The genes are TRBV29-1 and TRBJ1-2, with D unclear. CDR1 is SQVTM and CDR2 is ANQGSEA in the germline V gene. V lost 4 bases to trimming and J lost 8 bases, with 11 bases between them. The CDR3 is 11 amino acids. CDR3: CSVVGAEGYTF. The CDR3, as DNA: TGCAGCGTTGTTGGCGCGGAAGGCTACACCTTC.

This chain joins TRBV18 and TRBJ2-2, with D possibly matching TRBD1 (5 bases). The CDR3 is made up of 16 amino acids. V was shortened by 1 base and J by 6 bases, with 15 bases between the two germline ends. Looked up from germline, CDR1 is KGHSH and CDR2 is LQKENI. DNA of the CDR3: TGTGCCAGCTCACCACTTCAAGGACAATCTGCCGGGGAGCTGTTTTTT. The encoded protein is CASSPLQGQSAGELFF.

The rearrangement links TRBV6-2 or TRBV6-3 to TRBJ2-1; weak D call: TRBD2 (6 bases). Deletions cut 7 bases from V and 8 bases from J, with 24 bases between. The CDR3 loop spans 16 amino acids. Germline V gene sequence: CDR1 MNHEY, CDR2 SVGEGT. CDR3 protein: CASTPPRGYFGHEQFF. The DNA for the CDR3 is TGTGCCAGCACCCCCCCGCGGGGATACTTCGGGCATGAGCAGTTCTTC.

The chain links TRBV5-1 to TRBJ1-1; 7 bases agree with TRBD1. There are 15 residues in the CDR3. CDR1 is SGHRS and CDR2 is YFSETQ in the germline V gene. V shed 2 bases and J 8 bases; nucleotides not matched to a gene: 12. The CDR3: CASSFPSTGSTEAFF. As DNA, the CDR3 is TGCGCCAGCAGCTTTCCATCGACAGGGTCGACGGAAGCTTTCTTT.

V gene TRBV30 combines with J gene TRBJ2-3, with D possibly TRBD2 on 6 matching bases. V was clipped by 2 bases and J by 4 bases, with 7 bases between them. There are 12 residues in the CDR3. Germline assignment: CDR1 GTSNPN and CDR2 SVGIG (reference sequence). DNA of the CDR3: TGTGCCTGGAGTCCTAGCGCAGATACGCAGTATTTT. This translates into CAWSPSADTQYF.

This chain uses TRBV5-4 with TRBJ2-7; D may be TRBD2 (6 bases). Germline CDR1 and CDR2: SGHNT and YYREEE (reference sequence). This CDR3 has 13 residues. V lost 4 bases and J lost 7, with 15 bases in between. CDR3 protein: CASSRTPGEEQYF. The DNA of the CDR3 is TGTGCCAGCAGCCGAACCCCGGGGGAGGAGCAGTACTTC.

The chain recombines TRBV28 with TRBJ2-7, with 7 bases aligning to TRBD1. CDR1 is MDHEN and CDR2 is SYDVKM in the germline V gene. There are 14 residues in the CDR3. V dropped 6 bases and J dropped 5; count of bases not matched to a gene: 10. CDR3 protein: CASSSGQFPDEQYF. The DNA for the CDR3 is TGTGCCAGCAGCTCGGGACAGTTTCCCGACGAGCAGTACTTC.

The chain is built from TRBV5-1 and TRBJ1-2; 8 bases are shared with TRBD1. Per the germline V gene, CDR1 is SGHRS and CDR2 is YFSETQ. The CDR3 is 14 residues long. V dropped 0 bases and J dropped 5; count of bases not matched to a gene: 3. In DNA form, the CDR3 reads TGCGCCAGCAGCTTGGCTCAGGGGGCGTATGGCTACACCTTC. Its translation is CASSLAQGAYGYTF.

V is TRBV4-2 and J is TRBJ2-3; a possible D gene is TRBD2 (5 bases). With 3 bases removed from V and 1 base from J, the gap between germline ends came to 14 bases. The germline V gene has CDR1 LGHNA and CDR2 YNFKEQ. This CDR3 contains 16 residues. The CDR3 reads CASSHQTTPGTDTQYF. The CDR3 nucleotides are TGTGCCAGCAGCCACCAGACTACTCCTGGCACAGATACGCAGTATTTT.

The CDR3 loop reads CATSTGVEQFF. The CDR3 DNA reads TGTGCCACCAGTACAGGGGTTGAGCAGTTCTTC. This rearrangement joins TRBV24-1 to TRBJ2-1; 7 bases map to TRBD1. Per germline, CDR1 KGHDR and CDR2 SFDVKD. Trimming cost V 6 bases and J 9 bases; bases outside gene matches: 1. CDR3 size: 11 residues.

The chain has TRBV9 and TRBJ2-2, with 11 bases fitting TRBD2. CDR3 length: 19 amino acids. Trimming at V came to 4 bases and at J to 1 base, leaving 12 bases not matched to a gene. Per germline, CDR1 SGDLS and CDR2 YYNGEE. The CDR3 region is CASSTTLGGTSGNTGELFF. CDR3 DNA: TGTGCCAGCAGCACAACCTTGGGAGGGACTAGCGGGAACACCGGGGAGCTGTTTTTT.

The chain has TRBV28 and TRBJ1-3, with D possibly being TRBD1 (5 bases). The V gene lost 7 bases and the J gene lost 3 bases, with 19 bases spanning the gap. Germline V gene sequence: CDR1 MDHEN, CDR2 SYDVKM. The CDR3 has 16 residues. The CDR3 spells CASNTGTQPFGNTIYF. The CDR3 DNA follows: TGTGCCAGCAATACCGGGACTCAACCATTTGGAAACACCATATATTTT.